What follows are 6 T cell receptor beta chains derived from one specimen sequenced in a study of T-cell memory formation after mild COVID-19. TCRdb independently ran MiXCR on the 5' RACE reads; one entry per CDR3 protein. Of tens of thousands of distinct CDR3 sequences listed, less than 15% are singletons. Sequencing was carried out using PBMCs or a T cell subset sorted from them (not recorded which). The origin of the receptors is a man younger than 35 who had mild COVID-19 (a few samples of this study predate the infection). Cell type and time point are not known.

This clonotype was detected only a few times. The chain uses TRBV6-2 or TRBV6-3 and TRBJ1-5; 9 bases are a match to TRBD1. CDR3 length: 20 amino acids. J lost 5 bases, V lost 2 bases, and 19 bases had no gene match. Germline V gene data show CDR1 as MNHEY and CDR2 as SVGEGT. The CDR3 nucleotides are TGTGCCAGCAGTTACAGGGGATTCAACCGGGACAGGGTCAACCATCAGCCCCAGCATTTT. It encodes CASSYRGFNRDRVNHQPQHF.

The chain carries TRBV2 and TRBJ2-3; TRBD2 matches 7 bases. Germline trimming cut 7 bases from V and 5 bases from J; bases unmatched to any gene: 12. This CDR3 contains 15 residues. From germline, CDR1 is SNHLY and CDR2 FYNNEI. The DNA for the CDR3 is TGTGCCAGCAAAAGACTAGCCTCGCGTTTAGATACGCAGTATTTT. It yields the protein CASKRLASRLDTQYF.

The gene calls are TRBV12-3 or TRBV12-4 and TRBJ1-5; the D is unclear. V dropped 6 bases and J dropped 2 bases, with 14 bases sitting between them. The CDR3 is 15 amino acids. CDR3 sequence reads: CASSRQISGNQPQHF. The CDR3 DNA reads as TGTGCCAGCAGCAGACAAATTTCGGGCAATCAGCCCCAGCATTTT.

This clonotype came up many times. V gene TRBV20-1 combines with J gene TRBJ1-1, with a possible D match to TRBD1 (6 bases). Trimming removed 4 bases from V and 1 base from J, with 13 bases in between. In germline, CDR1 is DFQATT, CDR2 SNEGSKA (reference sequence). CDR3 length: 14 residues. The CDR3 sequence is CSAIRQDTNTEAFF. As DNA, the CDR3 is TGCAGTGCTATCAGACAGGACACGAACACTGAAGCTTTCTTT.

This clonotype has just a few counts. The V call is TRBV7-8, the J call TRBJ1-2; 7 bases match TRBD1. Germline loops: CDR1 SGHVS, CDR2 FQNEAQ. Trimming cost V 5 bases and J 5 bases; bases outside gene matches: 14. The CDR3 is made up of 16 amino acids. For the CDR3, the DNA is TGTGCCAGCAGCACGGCAAAGGGGGCGAAAGTTTATGGCTACACCTTC. It is translated as CASSTAKGAKVYGYTF. Full variable domain (remainder filled in from reference TRBV7-8 and TRBJ1-2): GAGVSQSPRYKVAKRGQDVALRCDPISGHVSLFWYQQALGQGPEFLTYFQNEAQLDKSGLPSDRFFAERPEGSVSTLKIQRTQQEDSAVYLCASSTAKGAKVYGYTFGSGTRLTVV.

This clonotype was recorded a few times. V and J are TRBV18 and TRBJ2-5; D call uncertain. Germline loops: CDR1 KGHSH, CDR2 LQKENI. The CDR3 contains 14 residues. Between the trimmed V and J ends, which lost 0 bases and 2 bases, there was a span of 7 bases. CDR3 protein: CASSPPVRQETQYF. The CDR3, as DNA: TGTGCCAGCTCACCACCGGTTCGTCAAGAGACCCAGTACTTC.